This TCR beta chain was documented in a study of breast tumors, draining lymph nodes, adjacent tissues. Regarding the study as a whole: Compared with lymph nodes, tumors were less diverse; compared with nontumor tissue, more. Luminal-like breast cancer showed significantly greater tumor-nontumor repertoire similarity than basal-like breast cancer did. Most tumor T cells seemingly derive from lymph node, then expand in tumor.

With 1 base removed from V and 0 bases from J, the gap between germline ends came to 10 bases. Looked up from germline, CDR1 is WNHNN and CDR2 is SYGVQD (reference sequence). The CDR3 length is 17 residues. This clonotype was counted ten times or more. Antigen unknown. Axillary draining lymph nodes of breast cancer patients supplied the node samples. One entry per CDR3 protein results from TCRdb running MiXCR on the multiplex PCR reads. The table lists 150,000 to 200,000 distinct CDR3 sequences, 30% to 40% of them singletons. The V call is TRBV10-1, the J call TRBJ2-6; D unclear. Sequenced material: axillary lymph node tissue. The TCR sequence derives from a female donor with breast cancer. Some clones in this sample may be carry-over from other donors' samples. CDR3 DNA sequence: TGCGCCAGCAGTGAGTTGGCAGGCTTCTCTGGGGCCAACGTCCTGACTTTC. The encoded protein is CASSELAGFSGANVLTF.